One sample yielded the 2 T cell receptor beta chains listed below, sequenced in a study of blood T cell repertoires in COVID-19. Produced via immunoSEQ multiplex PCR; TCRdb's table is partial and in-frame only. The table lists about 110,000 clones, around 80% of them singletons. The sample consisted of peripheral blood. All receptors come from a man aged 70 or older with acute or convalescent COVID-19.

There are a few counts of this clone. The chain combines TRBV11-2 with TRBJ2-2, with D possibly matching TRBD2 (5 bases). This CDR3 region has 15 residues. From germline, CDR1 is SGHAT and CDR2 FQNNGV. Trimming pared 2 bases from V and 7 bases from J, leaving 14 bases between. For the CDR3, the DNA is TGTGCCAGCAGCTTATCCCCCGGGGATGGCGGGGAGCTGTTTTTT. Its translation: CASSLSPGDGGELFF. Together with reference TRBV11-2 and TRBJ2-2, the CDR3 gives the full variable domain: EAGVAQSPRYKIIEKRQSVAFWCNPISGHATLYWYQQILGQGPKLLIQFQNNGVVDDSQLPKDRFSAERLKGVDSTLKIQPAKLEDSAVYLCASSLSPGDGGELFFGEGSRLTVL.

V is TRBV29-1 and J is TRBJ1-2; a weak D match, TRBD1 (6 bases). The ends were cut back, 3 bases at V and 4 bases at J, with 18 bases in the middle. The CDR3 spans 15 residues. Germline values: CDR1 SQVTM, CDR2 ANQGSEA. The CDR3 DNA reads as TGCAGCGTTGATGGGGAGGGGGGCATTAGCTATGGCTACACCTTC. Its translation is CSVDGEGGISYGYTF.